This T cell receptor beta chain is drawn from a study of blood T cell repertoires in COVID-19. As for the study in general: The United States, Italy and Spain were the sources of the acute and convalescent COVID-19 samples. T cells, B-cell-depleted T cells, or PBMCs supplied cDNA or gDNA.

Notes on this clone: Other DNA sequences in the sample encode the same CDR3.

Per the authors' pipeline: Reference gene primer amplification gave nucleated cell count estimates. The table came from immunoSEQ multiplex PCR; TCRdb's copy has only in-frame clones and leaves some out. The V and J calls and clone size come from that table; D and trimming were worked out from the DNA. The sample includes over 200,000 clones, roughly 78% seen only once; the top ten take 12%. Germline-derived CDR1 and CDR2 are GTSNPN and SVGIG (reference sequence). Trimming stripped 0 bases from V and 3 bases from J, with 7 bases between. The CDR3 consists of 13 residues. The sample was peripheral blood. This TCR derives from a middle-aged woman with acute or convalescent COVID-19. The chain has TRBV30 and TRBJ2-3; D is uncertain. CDR3 bases: TGTGCCTGGAGTGTACTTGAAACAGATACGCAGTATTTT. This encodes CAWSVLETDTQYF.